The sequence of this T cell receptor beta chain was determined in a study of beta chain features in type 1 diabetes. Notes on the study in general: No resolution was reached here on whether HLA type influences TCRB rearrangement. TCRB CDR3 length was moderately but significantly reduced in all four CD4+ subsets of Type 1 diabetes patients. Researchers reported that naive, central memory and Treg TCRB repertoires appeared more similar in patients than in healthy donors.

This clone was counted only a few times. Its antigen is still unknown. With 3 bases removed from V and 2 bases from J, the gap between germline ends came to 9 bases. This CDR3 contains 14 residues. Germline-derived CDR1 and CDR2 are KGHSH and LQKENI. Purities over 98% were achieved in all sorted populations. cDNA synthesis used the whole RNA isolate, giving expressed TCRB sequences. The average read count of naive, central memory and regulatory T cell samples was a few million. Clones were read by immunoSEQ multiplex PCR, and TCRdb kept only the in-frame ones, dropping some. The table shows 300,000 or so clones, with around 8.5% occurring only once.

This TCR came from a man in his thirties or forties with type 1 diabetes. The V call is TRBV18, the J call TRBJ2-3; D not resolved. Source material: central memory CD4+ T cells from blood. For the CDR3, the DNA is TGTGCCAGCTCACCCATGGGTTCCACAGATACGCAGTATTTT. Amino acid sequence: CASSPMGSTDTQYF.